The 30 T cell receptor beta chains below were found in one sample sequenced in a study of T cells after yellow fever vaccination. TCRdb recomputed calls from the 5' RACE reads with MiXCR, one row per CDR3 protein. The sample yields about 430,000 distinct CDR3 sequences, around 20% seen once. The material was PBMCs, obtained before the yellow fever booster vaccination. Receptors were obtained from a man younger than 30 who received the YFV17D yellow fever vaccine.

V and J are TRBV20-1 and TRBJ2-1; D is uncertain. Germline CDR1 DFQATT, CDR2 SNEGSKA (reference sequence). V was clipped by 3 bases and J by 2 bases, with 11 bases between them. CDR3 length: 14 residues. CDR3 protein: CSARVISAYNEQFF. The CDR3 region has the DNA TGCAGTGCTAGGGTGATTAGTGCCTACAATGAGCAGTTCTTC.

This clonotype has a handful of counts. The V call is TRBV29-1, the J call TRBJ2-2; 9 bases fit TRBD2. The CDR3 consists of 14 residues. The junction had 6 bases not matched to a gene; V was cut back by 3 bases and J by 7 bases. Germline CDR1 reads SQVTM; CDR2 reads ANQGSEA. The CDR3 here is CSVEGSSGDGELFF. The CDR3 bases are TGCAGCGTTGAGGGCTCTAGCGGGGACGGGGAGCTGTTTTTT.

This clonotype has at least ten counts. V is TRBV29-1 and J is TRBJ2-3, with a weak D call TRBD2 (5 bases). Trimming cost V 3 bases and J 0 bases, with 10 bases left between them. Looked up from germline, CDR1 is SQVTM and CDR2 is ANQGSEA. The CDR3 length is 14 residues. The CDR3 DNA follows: TGCAGCGTTGAGAGGGTGCCGAGCACAGATACGCAGTATTTT. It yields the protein CSVERVPSTDTQYF.

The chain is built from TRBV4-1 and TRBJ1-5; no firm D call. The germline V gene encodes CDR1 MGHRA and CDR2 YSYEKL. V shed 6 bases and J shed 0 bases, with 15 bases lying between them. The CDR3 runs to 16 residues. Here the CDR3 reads CASSRDWGYSNQPQHF. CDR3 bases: TGCGCCAGCAGTAGGGATTGGGGTTATAGCAATCAGCCCCAGCATTTT.

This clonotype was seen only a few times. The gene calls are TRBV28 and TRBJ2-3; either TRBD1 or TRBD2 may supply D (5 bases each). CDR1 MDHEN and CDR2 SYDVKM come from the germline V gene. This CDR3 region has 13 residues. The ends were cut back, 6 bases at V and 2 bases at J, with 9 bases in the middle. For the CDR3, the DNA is TGTGCCAGCAGGGGGGTAATCACAGATACGCAGTATTTT. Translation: CASRGVITDTQYF. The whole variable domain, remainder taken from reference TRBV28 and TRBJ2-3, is DVKVTQSSRYLVKRTGEKVFLECVQDMDHENMFWYRQDPGLGLRLIYFSYDVKMKEKGDIPEGYSVSREKKERFSLILESASTNQTSMYLCASRGVITDTQYFGPGTRLTVL.

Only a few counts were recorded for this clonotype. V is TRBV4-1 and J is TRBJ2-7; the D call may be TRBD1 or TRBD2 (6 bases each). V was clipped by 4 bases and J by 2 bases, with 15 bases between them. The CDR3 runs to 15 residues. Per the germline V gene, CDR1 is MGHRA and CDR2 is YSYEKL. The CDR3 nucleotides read TGCGCCAGCAGCCTAGGGGGGACCCTCCCCTACGAGCAGTACTTC. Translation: CASSLGGTLPYEQYF.

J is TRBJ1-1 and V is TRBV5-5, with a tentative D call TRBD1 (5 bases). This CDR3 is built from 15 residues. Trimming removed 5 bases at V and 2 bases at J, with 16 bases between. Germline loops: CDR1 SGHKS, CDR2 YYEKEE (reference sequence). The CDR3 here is CASSDGGTANTEAFF. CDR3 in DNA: TGTGCCAGCAGTGATGGGGGGACCGCCAACACTGAAGCTTTCTTT.

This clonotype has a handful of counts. The CDR3, as DNA: TGTGCCAGCCGCCCCGAGGCAGCCCCTCTCGGGCGAGCTTTCTTT. It is translated as CASRPEAAPLGRAFF. The V gene is TRBV7-9, the J gene TRBJ1-1; D gene uncertain. This CDR3 spans 15 amino acids. Germline V gene data show CDR1 as SEHNR and CDR2 as FQNEAQ (reference sequence). Trimming took 8 bases from V and 10 from J, leaving 26 bases between them. The variable domain in full, with the rest retrieved from reference TRBV7-9 and TRBJ1-1, is DTGVSQNPRHKITKRGQNVTFRCDPISEHNRLYWYRQTLGQGPEFLTYFQNEAQLEKSRLLSDRFSAERPKGSFSTLEIQRTEQGDSAMYLCASRPEAAPLGRAFFGQGTRLTVV.

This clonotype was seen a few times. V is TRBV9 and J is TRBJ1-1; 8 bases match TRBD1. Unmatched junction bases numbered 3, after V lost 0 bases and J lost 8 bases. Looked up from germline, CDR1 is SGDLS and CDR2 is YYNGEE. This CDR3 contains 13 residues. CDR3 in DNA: TGTGCCAGCAGCGTAGCTTGGGACAGGGAAGCTTTCTTT. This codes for CASSVAWDREAFF.

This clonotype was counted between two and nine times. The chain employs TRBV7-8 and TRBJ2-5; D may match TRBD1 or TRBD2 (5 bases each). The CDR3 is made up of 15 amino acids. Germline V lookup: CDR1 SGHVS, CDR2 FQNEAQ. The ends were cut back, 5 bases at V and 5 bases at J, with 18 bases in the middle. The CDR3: CASSLGPPKGETQYF. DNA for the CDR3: TGTGCCAGCAGCCTGGGACCACCGAAGGGGGAGACCCAGTACTTC.

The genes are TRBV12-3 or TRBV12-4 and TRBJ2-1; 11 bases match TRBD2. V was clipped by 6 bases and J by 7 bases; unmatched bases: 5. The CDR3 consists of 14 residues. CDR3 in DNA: TGTGCCAGCAGACGCCGGACTAGCGGGAATGAGCAGTTCTTC. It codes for CASRRRTSGNEQFF.

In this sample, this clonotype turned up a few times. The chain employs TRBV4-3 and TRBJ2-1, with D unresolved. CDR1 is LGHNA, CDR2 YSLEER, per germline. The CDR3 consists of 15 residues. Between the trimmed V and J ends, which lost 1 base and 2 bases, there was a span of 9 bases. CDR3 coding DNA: TGCGCCAGCAGCCAAGGGAGTGGTACCTACAATGAGCAGTTCTTC. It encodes CASSQGSGTYNEQFF.

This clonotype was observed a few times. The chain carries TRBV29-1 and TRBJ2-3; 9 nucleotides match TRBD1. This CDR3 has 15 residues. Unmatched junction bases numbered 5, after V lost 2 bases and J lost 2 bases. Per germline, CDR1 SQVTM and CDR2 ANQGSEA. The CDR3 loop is CSVEYGDRVTDTQYF. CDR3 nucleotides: TGCAGCGTTGAATACGGGGACAGGGTCACAGATACGCAGTATTTT.

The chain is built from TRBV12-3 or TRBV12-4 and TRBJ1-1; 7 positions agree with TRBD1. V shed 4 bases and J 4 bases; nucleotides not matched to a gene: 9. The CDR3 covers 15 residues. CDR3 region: CASSWRSTGSTEAFF. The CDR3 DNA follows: TGTGCCAGCAGTTGGCGGTCGACAGGGTCCACTGAAGCTTTCTTT.

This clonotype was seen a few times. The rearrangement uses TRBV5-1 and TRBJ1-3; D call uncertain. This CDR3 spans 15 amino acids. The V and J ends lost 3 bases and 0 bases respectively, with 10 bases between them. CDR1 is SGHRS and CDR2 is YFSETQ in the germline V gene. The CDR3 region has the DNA TGCGCCAGCAGCTCAGACGGGAGCTCTGGAAACACCATATATTTT. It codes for CASSSDGSSGNTIYF.

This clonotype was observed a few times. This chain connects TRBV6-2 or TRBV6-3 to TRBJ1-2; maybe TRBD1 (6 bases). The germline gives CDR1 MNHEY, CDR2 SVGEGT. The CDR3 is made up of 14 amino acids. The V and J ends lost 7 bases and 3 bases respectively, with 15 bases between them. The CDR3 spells CASTGGGRYYGYTF. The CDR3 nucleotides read TGTGCCAGCACTGGGGGCGGCCGGTACTATGGCTACACCTTC.

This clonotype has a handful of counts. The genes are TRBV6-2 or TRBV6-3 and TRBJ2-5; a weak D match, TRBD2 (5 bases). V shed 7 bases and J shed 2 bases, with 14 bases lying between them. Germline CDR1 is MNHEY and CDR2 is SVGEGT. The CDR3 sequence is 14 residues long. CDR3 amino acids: CASTMRAPQETQYF. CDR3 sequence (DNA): TGTGCCAGCACCATGCGGGCCCCACAAGAGACCCAGTACTTC.

As DNA, the CDR3 is TGTGCCAGCACTCGGGGGGACCCAACCACGGATACGCAGTATTTT. Translation gives CASTRGDPTTDTQYF. The V call is TRBV27, the J call TRBJ2-3; 7 bases are shared with TRBD2. The CDR3 contains 15 residues. V shed 7 bases, J shed 6 bases, and the junction held 13 bases outside the gene matches. In germline, CDR1 is MNHEY, CDR2 SMNVEV (reference sequence).

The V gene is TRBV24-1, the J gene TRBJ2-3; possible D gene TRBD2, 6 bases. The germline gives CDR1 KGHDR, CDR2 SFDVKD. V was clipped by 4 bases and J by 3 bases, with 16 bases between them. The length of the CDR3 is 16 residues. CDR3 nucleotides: TGTGCCACCAGTGACCCGGCCGGGACTGAGACAGATACGCAGTATTTT. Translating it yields CATSDPAGTETDTQYF.

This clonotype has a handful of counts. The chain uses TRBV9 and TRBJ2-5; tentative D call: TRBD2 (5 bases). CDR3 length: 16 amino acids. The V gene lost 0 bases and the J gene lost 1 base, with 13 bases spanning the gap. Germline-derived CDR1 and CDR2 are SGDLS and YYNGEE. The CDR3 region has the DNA TGTGCCAGCAGCGTAGCCAGCGGCGTTATCCAAGAGACCCAGTACTTC. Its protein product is CASSVASGVIQETQYF.

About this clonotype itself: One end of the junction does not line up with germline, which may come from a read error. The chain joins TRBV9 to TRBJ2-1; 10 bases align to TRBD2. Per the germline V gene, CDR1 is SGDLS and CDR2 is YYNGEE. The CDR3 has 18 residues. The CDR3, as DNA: TGTGCCAGCAGCGCAAAGGCCCAGCGGGGGGGTTTCTACGATGAGCAGTTCTTC. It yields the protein CASSAKAQRGGFYDEQFF.

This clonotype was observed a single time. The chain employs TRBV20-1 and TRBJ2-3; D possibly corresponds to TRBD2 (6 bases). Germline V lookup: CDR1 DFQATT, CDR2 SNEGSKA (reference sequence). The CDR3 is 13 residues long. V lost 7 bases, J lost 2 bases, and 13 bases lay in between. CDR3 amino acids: CSGSRGTTDTQYF. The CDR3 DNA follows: TGCAGTGGATCCCGGGGGACCACAGATACGCAGTATTTT.

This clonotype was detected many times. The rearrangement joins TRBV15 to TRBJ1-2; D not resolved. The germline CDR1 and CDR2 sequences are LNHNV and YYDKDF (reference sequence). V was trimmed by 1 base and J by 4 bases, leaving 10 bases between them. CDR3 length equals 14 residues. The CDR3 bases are TGTGCCACCAGCAGAGGAGAGGGTCTCTATGGCTACACCTTC. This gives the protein CATSRGEGLYGYTF.

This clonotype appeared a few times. DNA of the CDR3: TGTGCCAGCACGTTCAATGAGCAGTTCTTC. Translation: CASTFNEQFF. This chain uses TRBV2 with TRBJ2-1; D remains unclear. Germline CDR1 and CDR2: SNHLY and FYNNEI. This CDR3 is 10 amino acids long. The V end was cut by 7 bases, the J end by 6 bases, with 4 bases between.

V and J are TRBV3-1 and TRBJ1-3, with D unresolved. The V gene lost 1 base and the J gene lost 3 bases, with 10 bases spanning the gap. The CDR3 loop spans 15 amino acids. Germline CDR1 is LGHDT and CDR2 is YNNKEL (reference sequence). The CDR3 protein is CASSQGQAFGNTIYF. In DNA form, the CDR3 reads TGTGCCAGCAGCCAAGGGCAGGCTTTTGGAAACACCATATATTTT.

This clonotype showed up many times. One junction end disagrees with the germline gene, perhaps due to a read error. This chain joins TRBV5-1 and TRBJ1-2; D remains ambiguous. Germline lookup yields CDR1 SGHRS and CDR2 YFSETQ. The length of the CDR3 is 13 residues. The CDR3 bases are TGTGCCAGCAGCTTAGAATCCGGGTATGGCTACACCTTC. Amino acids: CASSLESGYGYTF.

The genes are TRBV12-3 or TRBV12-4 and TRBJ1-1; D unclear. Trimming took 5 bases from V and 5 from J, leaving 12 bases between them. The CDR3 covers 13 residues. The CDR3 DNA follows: TGTGCCAGCAGTCGAACGAGGGCGACTGAAGCTTTCTTT. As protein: CASSRTRATEAFF.

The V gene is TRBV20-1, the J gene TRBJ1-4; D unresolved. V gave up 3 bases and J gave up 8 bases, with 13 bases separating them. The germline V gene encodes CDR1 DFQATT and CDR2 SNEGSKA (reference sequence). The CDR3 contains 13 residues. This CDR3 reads CSARRRESEKLFF. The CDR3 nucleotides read TGCAGTGCTAGGAGGAGGGAGAGCGAAAAACTGTTTTTT.

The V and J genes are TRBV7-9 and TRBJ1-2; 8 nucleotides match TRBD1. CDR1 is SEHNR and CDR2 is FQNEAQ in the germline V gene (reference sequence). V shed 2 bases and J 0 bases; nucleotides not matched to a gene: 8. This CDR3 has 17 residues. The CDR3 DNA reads TGTGCCAGCAGCTTATCAGGGGGCGAGGCTTCTAACTATGGCTACACCTTC. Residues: CASSLSGGEASNYGYTF.

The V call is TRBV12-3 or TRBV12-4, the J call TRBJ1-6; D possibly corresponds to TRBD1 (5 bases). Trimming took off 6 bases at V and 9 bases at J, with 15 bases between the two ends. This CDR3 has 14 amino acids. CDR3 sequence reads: CASSRDGGSSPLHF. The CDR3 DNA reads TGTGCCAGCAGCCGGGACGGGGGTAGTTCACCCCTCCACTTT.